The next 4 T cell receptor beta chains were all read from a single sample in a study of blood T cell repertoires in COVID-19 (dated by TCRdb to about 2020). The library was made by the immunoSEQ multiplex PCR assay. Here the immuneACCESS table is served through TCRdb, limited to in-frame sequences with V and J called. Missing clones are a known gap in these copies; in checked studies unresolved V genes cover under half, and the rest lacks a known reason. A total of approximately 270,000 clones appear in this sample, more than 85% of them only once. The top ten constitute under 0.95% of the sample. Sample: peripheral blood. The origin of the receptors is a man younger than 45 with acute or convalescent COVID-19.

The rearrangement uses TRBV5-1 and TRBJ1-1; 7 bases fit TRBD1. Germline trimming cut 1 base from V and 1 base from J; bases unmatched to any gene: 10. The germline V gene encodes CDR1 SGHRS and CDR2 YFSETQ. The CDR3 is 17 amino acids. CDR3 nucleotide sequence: TGCGCCAGCAGCTTGTTCGGACAGGTAATCGAGAACACTGAAGCTTTCTTT. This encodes CASSLFGQVIENTEAFF.

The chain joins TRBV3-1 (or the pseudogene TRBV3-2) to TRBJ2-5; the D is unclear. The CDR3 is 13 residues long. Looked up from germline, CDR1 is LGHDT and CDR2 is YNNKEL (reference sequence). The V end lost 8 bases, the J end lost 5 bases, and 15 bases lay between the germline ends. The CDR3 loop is CASGHGEFETQYF. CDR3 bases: TGTGCCAGCGGTCACGGAGAATTCGAGACCCAGTACTTC.

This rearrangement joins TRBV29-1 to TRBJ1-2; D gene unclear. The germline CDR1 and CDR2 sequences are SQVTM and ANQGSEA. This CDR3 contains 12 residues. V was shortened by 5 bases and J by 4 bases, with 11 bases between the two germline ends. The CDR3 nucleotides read TGCAGCGTTCGGGATGACGGCTATGGCTACACCTTC. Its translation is CSVRDDGYGYTF.

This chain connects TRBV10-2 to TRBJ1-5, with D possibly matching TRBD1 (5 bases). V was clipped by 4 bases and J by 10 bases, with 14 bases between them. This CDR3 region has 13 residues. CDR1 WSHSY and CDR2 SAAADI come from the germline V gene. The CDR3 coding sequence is TGCGCCAGCAGTGCACAGGTAGATAGACCCCAGCATTTT. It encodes CASSAQVDRPQHF.